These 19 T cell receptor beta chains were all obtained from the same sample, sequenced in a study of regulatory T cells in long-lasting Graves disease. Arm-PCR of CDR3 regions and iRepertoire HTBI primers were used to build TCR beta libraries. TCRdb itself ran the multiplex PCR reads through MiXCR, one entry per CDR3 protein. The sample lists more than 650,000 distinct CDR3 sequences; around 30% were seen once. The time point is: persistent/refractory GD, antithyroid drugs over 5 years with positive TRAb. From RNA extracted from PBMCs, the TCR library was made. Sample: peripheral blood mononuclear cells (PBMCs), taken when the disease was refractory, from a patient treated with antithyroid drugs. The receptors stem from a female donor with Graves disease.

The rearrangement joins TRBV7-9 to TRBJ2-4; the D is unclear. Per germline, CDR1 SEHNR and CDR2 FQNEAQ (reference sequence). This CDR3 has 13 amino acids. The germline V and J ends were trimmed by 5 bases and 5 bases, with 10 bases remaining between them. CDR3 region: CASSPGPENIQYF. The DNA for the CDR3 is TGTGCCAGCAGCCCAGGACCAGAAAACATTCAGTACTTC.

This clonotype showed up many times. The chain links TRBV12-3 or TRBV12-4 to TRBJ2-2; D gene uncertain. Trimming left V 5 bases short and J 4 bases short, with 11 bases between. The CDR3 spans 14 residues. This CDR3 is CASSPAAATGELFF. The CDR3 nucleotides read TGTGCCAGCAGTCCTGCCGCTGCCACCGGGGAGCTGTTTTTT.

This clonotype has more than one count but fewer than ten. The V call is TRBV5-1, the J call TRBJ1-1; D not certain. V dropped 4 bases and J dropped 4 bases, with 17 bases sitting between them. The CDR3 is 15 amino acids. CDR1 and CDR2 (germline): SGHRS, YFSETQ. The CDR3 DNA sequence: TGCGCCAGCAGCCCGGCCGGCGCGTTGCGCACTGAAGCTTTCTTT. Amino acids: CASSPAGALRTEAFF.

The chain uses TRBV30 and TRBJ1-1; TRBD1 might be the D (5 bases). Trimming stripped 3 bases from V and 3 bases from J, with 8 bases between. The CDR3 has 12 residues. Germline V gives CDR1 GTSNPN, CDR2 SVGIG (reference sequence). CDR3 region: CAWRGEDTEAFF. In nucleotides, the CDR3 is TGTGCCTGGAGAGGGGAGGACACTGAAGCTTTCTTT. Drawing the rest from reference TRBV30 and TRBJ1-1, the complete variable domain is SQTIHQWPATLVQPVGSPLSLECTVEGTSNPNLYWYRQAAGRGLQLLFYSVGIGQISSEVPQNLSASRPQDRQFILSSKKLLLSDSGFYLCAWRGEDTEAFFGQGTRLTVV.

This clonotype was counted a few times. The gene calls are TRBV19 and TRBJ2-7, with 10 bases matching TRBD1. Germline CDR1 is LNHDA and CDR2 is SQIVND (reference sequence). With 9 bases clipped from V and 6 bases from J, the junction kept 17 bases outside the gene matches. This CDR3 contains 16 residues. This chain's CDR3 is CASTRPGQGNVVEQYF. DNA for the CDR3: TGTGCCAGCACTCGTCCGGGACAGGGGAATGTTGTCGAGCAGTACTTC.

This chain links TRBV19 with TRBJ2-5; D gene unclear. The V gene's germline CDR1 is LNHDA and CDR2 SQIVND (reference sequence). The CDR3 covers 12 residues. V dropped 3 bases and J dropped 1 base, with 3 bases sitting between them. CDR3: CASSISQETQYF. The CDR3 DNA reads TGTGCCAGTAGTATCTCCCAAGAGACCCAGTACTTC.

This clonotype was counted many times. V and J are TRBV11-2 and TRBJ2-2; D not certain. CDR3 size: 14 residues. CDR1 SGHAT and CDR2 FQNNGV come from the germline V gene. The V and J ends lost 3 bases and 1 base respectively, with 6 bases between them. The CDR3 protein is CASSLRRNTGELFF. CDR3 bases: TGTGCCAGCAGCTTGCGACGGAACACCGGGGAGCTGTTTTTT. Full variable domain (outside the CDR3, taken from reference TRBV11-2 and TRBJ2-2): EAGVAQSPRYKIIEKRQSVAFWCNPISGHATLYWYQQILGQGPKLLIQFQNNGVVDDSQLPKDRFSAERLKGVDSTLKIQPAKLEDSAVYLCASSLRRNTGELFFGEGSRLTVL.

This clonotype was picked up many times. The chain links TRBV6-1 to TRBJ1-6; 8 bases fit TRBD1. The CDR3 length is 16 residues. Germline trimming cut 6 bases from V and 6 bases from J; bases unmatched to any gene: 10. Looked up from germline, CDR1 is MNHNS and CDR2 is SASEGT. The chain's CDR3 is CASRTGQGQRNSPLHF. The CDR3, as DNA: TGTGCCAGCAGGACCGGACAGGGACAACGTAATTCACCCCTCCACTTT.

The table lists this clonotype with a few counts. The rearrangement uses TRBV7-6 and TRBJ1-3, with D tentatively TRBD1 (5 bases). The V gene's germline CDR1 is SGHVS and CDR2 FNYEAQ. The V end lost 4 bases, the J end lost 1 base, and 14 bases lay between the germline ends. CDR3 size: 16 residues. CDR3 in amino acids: CASSSARGRSGNTIYF. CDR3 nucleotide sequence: TGTGCCAGCAGCTCAGCTCGGGGGAGGTCTGGAAACACCATATATTTT. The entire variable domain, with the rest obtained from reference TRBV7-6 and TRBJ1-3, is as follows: GAGVSQSPRYKVTKRGQDVALRCDPISGHVSLYWYRQALGQGPEFLTYFNYEAQQDKSGLPNDRFSAERPEGSISTLTIQRTEQRDSAMYRCASSSARGRSGNTIYFGEGSWLTVV.

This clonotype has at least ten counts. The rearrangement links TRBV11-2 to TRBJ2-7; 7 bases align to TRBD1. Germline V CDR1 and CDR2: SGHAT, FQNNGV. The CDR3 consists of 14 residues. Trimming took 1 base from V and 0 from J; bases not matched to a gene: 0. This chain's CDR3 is CASSLGDSSYEQYF. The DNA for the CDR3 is TGTGCCAGCAGCTTAGGGGACAGCTCCTACGAGCAGTACTTC. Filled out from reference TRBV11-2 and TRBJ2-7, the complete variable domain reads EAGVAQSPRYKIIEKRQSVAFWCNPISGHATLYWYQQILGQGPKLLIQFQNNGVVDDSQLPKDRFSAERLKGVDSTLKIQPAKLEDSAVYLCASSLGDSSYEQYFGPGTRLTVT.

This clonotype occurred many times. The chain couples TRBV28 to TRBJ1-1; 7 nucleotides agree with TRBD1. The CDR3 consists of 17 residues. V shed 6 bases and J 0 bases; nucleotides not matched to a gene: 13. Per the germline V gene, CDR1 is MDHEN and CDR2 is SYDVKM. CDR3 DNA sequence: TGTGCCAGCAGCGAGATCCTGACAGGGTACATGAACACTGAAGCTTTCTTT. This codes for CASSEILTGYMNTEAFF.

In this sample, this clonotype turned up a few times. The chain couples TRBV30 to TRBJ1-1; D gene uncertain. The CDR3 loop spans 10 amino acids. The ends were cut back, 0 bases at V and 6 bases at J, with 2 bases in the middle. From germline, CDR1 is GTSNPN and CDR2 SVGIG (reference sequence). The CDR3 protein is CAWSVSEAFF. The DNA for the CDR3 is TGTGCCTGGAGTGTGTCTGAAGCTTTCTTT. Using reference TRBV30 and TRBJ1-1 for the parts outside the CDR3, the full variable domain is SQTIHQWPATLVQPVGSPLSLECTVEGTSNPNLYWYRQAAGRGLQLLFYSVGIGQISSEVPQNLSASRPQDRQFILSSKKLLLSDSGFYLCAWSVSEAFFGQGTRLTVV.

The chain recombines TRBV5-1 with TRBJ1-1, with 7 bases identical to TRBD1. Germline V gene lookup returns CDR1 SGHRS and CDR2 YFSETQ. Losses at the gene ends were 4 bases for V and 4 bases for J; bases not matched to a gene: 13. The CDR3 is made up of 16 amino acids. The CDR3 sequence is CASSLRGGGYGTEAFF. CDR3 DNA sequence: TGCGCCAGCAGCCTACGAGGAGGGGGCTACGGCACTGAAGCTTTCTTT. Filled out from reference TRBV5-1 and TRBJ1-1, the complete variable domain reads KAGVTQTPRYLIKTRGQQVTLSCSPISGHRSVSWYQQTPGQGLQFLFEYFSETQRNKGNFPGRFSGRQFSNSRSEMNVSTLELGDSALYLCASSLRGGGYGTEAFFGQGTRLTVV.

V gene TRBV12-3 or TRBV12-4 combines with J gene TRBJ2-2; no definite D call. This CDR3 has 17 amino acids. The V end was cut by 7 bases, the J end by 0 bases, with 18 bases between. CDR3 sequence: CASIPEVLAANTGELFF. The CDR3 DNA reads TGTGCCAGCATCCCAGAGGTGTTGGCCGCGAACACCGGGGAGCTGTTTTTT.

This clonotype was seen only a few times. As DNA, the CDR3 is TGCGCCAGCAGTCTGGAGGCTGGGGAGCTGTTTTTT. Protein product: CASSLEAGELFF. The chain carries TRBV5-1 and TRBJ2-2; tentatively, D is TRBD2 (5 bases). Germline V gene data show CDR1 as SGHRS and CDR2 as YFSETQ. V was pared by 5 bases and J by 8 bases, with 10 bases between. The CDR3 extends over 12 amino acids.

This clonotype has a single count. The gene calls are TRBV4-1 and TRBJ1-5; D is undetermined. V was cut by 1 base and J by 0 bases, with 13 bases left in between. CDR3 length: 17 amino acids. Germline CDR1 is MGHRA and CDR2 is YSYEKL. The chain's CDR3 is CASSQVQIGFSNQPQHF. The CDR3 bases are TGCGCCAGCAGCCAAGTTCAAATTGGGTTTAGCAATCAGCCCCAGCATTTT.

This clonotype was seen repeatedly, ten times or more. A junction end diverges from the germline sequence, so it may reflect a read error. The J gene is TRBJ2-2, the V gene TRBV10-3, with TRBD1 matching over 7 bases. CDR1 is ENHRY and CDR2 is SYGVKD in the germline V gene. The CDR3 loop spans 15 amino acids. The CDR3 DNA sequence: TGTGCCAGCAGTCCGGGACAGAGACAGCCCGGGGAGCTGTTTTTT. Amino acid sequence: CASSPGQRQPGELFF.

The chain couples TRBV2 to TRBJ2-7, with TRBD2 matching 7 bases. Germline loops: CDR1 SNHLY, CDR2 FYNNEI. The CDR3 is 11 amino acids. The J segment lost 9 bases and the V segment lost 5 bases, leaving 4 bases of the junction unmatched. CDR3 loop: CASSTTSVQYF. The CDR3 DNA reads TGTGCCAGCAGTACTACTAGCGTGCAGTACTTC. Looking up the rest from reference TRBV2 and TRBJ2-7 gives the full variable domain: EPEVTQTPSHQVTQMGQEVILRCVPISNHLYFYWYRQILGQKVEFLVSFYNNEISEKSEIFDDQFSVERPDGSNFTLKIRSTKLEDSAMYFCASSTTSVQYFGPGTRLTVT.

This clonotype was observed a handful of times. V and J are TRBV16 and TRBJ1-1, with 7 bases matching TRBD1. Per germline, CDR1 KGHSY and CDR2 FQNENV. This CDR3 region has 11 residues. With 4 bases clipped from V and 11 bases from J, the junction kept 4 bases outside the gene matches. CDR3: CASSLTGDAFF. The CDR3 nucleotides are TGTGCCAGCAGCCTTACAGGGGATGCTTTCTTT.